This paragraph covers one T cell receptor beta chain sequence. Its antigen remains unidentified. The sample originates from a study of brain T cells in children with intractable seizures. Study conclusions and caveats: Clones missing pre-surgery may reflect undersampling of that blood sample.

TCRdb's table, derived via immunoSEQ multiplex PCR, lists solely in-frame clones and lacks some. There are 340,000 or so clones in the sample; more than 85% occur only once, and around 5% lies in the top ten. Time point here: blood from clinic visit 5 months post-surgery; TSC patient then seizure free. Sequencing was limited to surgery cases with top T cell transcript signatures in brain tissue. At least one anti-epileptic drug was given before surgery. The origin of this receptor is a boy in the first two years of life with tuberous sclerosis and intractable seizures. The sequencing used peripheral blood, collected roughly 5 months after surgery.

CDR3 amino acids: CASSLDGGLNTQYF. The CDR3 DNA is TGTGCCAGCAGCTTAGACGGGGGGCTTAATACGCAGTATTTT. The chain couples TRBV7-9 to TRBJ2-3, with a weak D call TRBD2 (7 bases). Germline values: CDR1 SEHNR, CDR2 FQNEAQ (reference sequence). The CDR3 is made up of 14 amino acids. Trimming shortened V by 1 base and J by 7 bases, and 12 bases separated the two germline ends.